What follows are 30 T cell receptor beta chains derived from one specimen sequenced in a study of cytomegalovirus exposure and HLA in healthy donors. 60 Vbeta and 13 Jbeta primers were used in PCR. Libraries were prepared by immunoSEQ multiplex PCR; TCRdb keeps only in-frame clonotypes and omits some of them. The sample shows around 120,000 clones, 84% of them seen only once. Input material: PBMCs. The receptors derive from a man in his fifties or sixties in good health and CMV-seronegative.

The chain has TRBV29-1 and TRBJ1-2; possibly TRBD1 for D (5 bases). Germline V gene sequence: CDR1 SQVTM, CDR2 ANQGSEA. The CDR3 is 13 amino acids. Trimming pared 4 bases from V and 7 bases from J, leaving 16 bases between. CDR3 amino acids: CSVGGGATGGYTF. In DNA form, the CDR3 reads TGCAGCGTTGGGGGGGGAGCTACAGGTGGCTACACCTTC.

The gene calls are TRBV27 and TRBJ2-5; D may be TRBD1 (6 bases). CDR1 and CDR2 (germline): MNHEY, SMNVEV (reference sequence). The CDR3 is 16 residues long. V dropped 1 base and J dropped 5 bases, with 17 bases sitting between them. This CDR3 is CASSLFRGGQGETQYF. For the CDR3, the DNA is TGTGCCAGCAGTTTATTCCGGGGCGGTCAGGGGGAGACCCAGTACTTC.

This chain uses TRBV11-2 with TRBJ1-1, with D perhaps matching TRBD1 (6 bases). Germline assignment: CDR1 SGHAT and CDR2 FQNNGV. Trimming shortened V by 4 bases and J by 3 bases, and 15 bases separated the two germline ends. The CDR3 is 15 amino acids. CDR3 region: CASSSAQGPDTEAFF. Here the CDR3 DNA reads TGTGCCAGCAGCTCTGCCCAGGGGCCGGACACTGAAGCTTTCTTT. Using reference TRBV11-2 and TRBJ1-1 for the parts outside the CDR3, the full variable domain is EAGVAQSPRYKIIEKRQSVAFWCNPISGHATLYWYQQILGQGPKLLIQFQNNGVVDDSQLPKDRFSAERLKGVDSTLKIQPAKLEDSAVYLCASSSAQGPDTEAFFGQGTRLTVV.

The gene calls are TRBV5-4 and TRBJ1-4, with D perhaps TRBD1 (5 bases). V was shortened by 4 bases and J by 2 bases, with 12 bases between the two germline ends. In germline, CDR1 is SGHNT, CDR2 YYREEE (reference sequence). The CDR3 sequence is 15 residues long. As DNA, the CDR3 is TGTGCCAGCAGCCCGGGCGGGACTACTAATGAAAAACTGTTTTTT. Its protein product is CASSPGGTTNEKLFF.

In nucleotides, the CDR3 is TGTGCCAGCAGCTTAGCGGGGCTCGCGAACACCGGGGAGCTGTTTTTT. Translation: CASSLAGLANTGELFF. The chain joins TRBV7-8 to TRBJ2-2; D might be TRBD1 (5 bases). This CDR3 region has 16 residues. Germline values: CDR1 SGHVS, CDR2 FQNEAQ. The V end was cut by 0 bases, the J end by 0 bases, with 8 bases between. The full variable domain, completed using reference TRBV7-8 and TRBJ2-2, is GAGVSQSPRYKVAKRGQDVALRCDPISGHVSLFWYQQALGQGPEFLTYFQNEAQLDKSGLPSDRFFAERPEGSVSTLKIQRTQQEDSAVYLCASSLAGLANTGELFFGEGSRLTVL.

Concerning this clone: At one of its ends the junction is not consistent with the germline gene, which may arise from a read error. This chain links TRBV10-3 with TRBJ1-3; D call uncertain. The V gene's germline CDR1 is ENHRY and CDR2 SYGVKD. This CDR3 contains 14 residues. CDR3 coding DNA: TGTGCCATCAGCGGGAGTGATCGTGGAGACACCATATATTTT. This codes for CAISGSDRGDTIYF.

This chain joins TRBV7-8 and TRBJ2-7; 8 bases match TRBD1. The CDR3 is 14 residues long. Germline lookup yields CDR1 SGHVS and CDR2 FQNEAQ. The J segment lost 7 bases and the V segment lost 1 base, leaving 6 bases of the junction unmatched. CDR3 coding DNA: TGTGCCAGCAGCTTAGGGACTACAGGGGGTGAGCAGTACTTC. This encodes CASSLGTTGGEQYF.

The rearrangement links TRBV27 to TRBJ2-1; 8 nucleotides agree with TRBD2. Germline values: CDR1 MNHEY, CDR2 SMNVEV (reference sequence). Trimming took 8 bases from V and 7 from J; bases not matched to a gene: 10. The CDR3 loop spans 14 amino acids. CDR3 sequence reads: CASSRGGDVNEQFF. The CDR3 DNA is TGTGCCAGCTCACGGGGGGGCGACGTAAATGAGCAGTTCTTC.

The chain links TRBV4-2 to TRBJ2-7; maybe TRBD1 (5 bases). The CDR3 is made up of 16 amino acids. V gave up 0 bases and J gave up 3 bases, with 15 bases separating them. The V gene's germline CDR1 is LGHNA and CDR2 YNFKEQ. The CDR3 spells CASSQESGQGFYEQYF. The CDR3 nucleotides are TGTGCCAGCAGCCAAGAATCTGGGCAGGGTTTCTACGAGCAGTACTTC.

This clone has a single count. This chain links TRBV4-1 with TRBJ1-2; D is possibly TRBD1 (6 bases). Germline CDR1 and CDR2: MGHRA and YSYEKL. The CDR3 extends over 15 amino acids. Trimming shortened V by 3 bases and J by 4 bases, and 15 bases separated the two germline ends. In nucleotides, the CDR3 is TGCGCCAGCAGCCAGAAACCACTGGACAGCTATGGCTACACCTTC. This sequence encodes CASSQKPLDSYGYTF.

The chain couples TRBV7-9 to TRBJ1-2; D remains ambiguous. V was shortened by 5 bases and J by 3 bases, with 7 bases between the two germline ends. Germline V gene sequence: CDR1 SEHNR, CDR2 FQNEAQ (reference sequence). The CDR3 totals 12 residues. The CDR3 loop is CASSPQDYGYTF. The DNA for the CDR3 is TGTGCCAGCAGCCCCCAGGACTATGGCTACACCTTC.

This rearrangement joins TRBV25-1 to TRBJ2-1; a possible D gene is TRBD2 (7 bases). In germline, CDR1 is MGHDK, CDR2 SYGVNS. V was pared by 7 bases and J by 14 bases, with 15 bases between. The CDR3 length is 11 residues. The CDR3 protein is CASMRSGGKFF. The CDR3, as DNA: TGTGCCAGCATGAGGTCGGGGGGCAAGTTCTTC.

The chain carries TRBV5-1 and TRBJ2-2; D ambiguous. Germline CDR1 reads SGHRS; CDR2 reads YFSETQ. V was pared by 0 bases and J by 4 bases, with 7 bases between. The CDR3 is 14 amino acids. The CDR3 loop reads CASSLGSITGELFF. Written as DNA, the CDR3 is TGCGCCAGCAGCTTGGGTTCTATCACCGGGGAGCTGTTTTTT.

J is TRBJ2-7 and V is TRBV21-1; the tabulated D call, TRBD1, remains unverified against the DNA. TRBV21-1 is a known pseudogene. This CDR3 is built from 13 residues. For the CDR3, the DNA is TGTGCCAGCCTTGAACAGGGGGGGTACGAGCAGTACTTC. Translation: CASLEQGGYEQYF.

The chain uses TRBV9 and TRBJ2-3, with D maybe TRBD1 (6 bases). CDR1 and CDR2 from the germline V gene are SGDLS and YYNGEE. Trimming took 0 bases from V and 0 from J, leaving 8 bases between them. The CDR3 is made up of 15 amino acids. The CDR3 DNA reads TGTGCCAGCAGCGTAGGGGGGCCTAGCACAGATACGCAGTATTTT. Translation: CASSVGGPSTDTQYF.

This chain links TRBV4-2 with TRBJ2-5; tentative D call: TRBD1 (6 bases). The CDR3 loop spans 15 amino acids. Germline lookup yields CDR1 LGHNA and CDR2 YNFKEQ. The V gene lost 4 bases and the J gene lost 3 bases, with 15 bases spanning the gap. The CDR3 DNA sequence: TGTGCCAGCAGCCCCGAGGGGGTCGAGGAAGAGACCCAGTACTTC. Protein: CASSPEGVEEETQYF.

This chain joins TRBV30 and TRBJ2-7; D possibly corresponds to TRBD2 (6 bases). This CDR3 comprises 13 residues. Looked up from germline, CDR1 is GTSNPN and CDR2 is SVGIG (reference sequence). Trimming pared 1 base from V and 4 bases from J, leaving 11 bases between. The CDR3 DNA reads TGTGCCTGGAGTGGGCTAGCGTCTTACGAGCAGTACTTC. It codes for CAWSGLASYEQYF.

The chain uses TRBV27 and TRBJ2-7, with no clear D. There are 13 residues in the CDR3. Looked up from germline, CDR1 is MNHEY and CDR2 is SMNVEV (reference sequence). Trimming cost V 0 bases and J 2 bases, with 5 bases left between them. The CDR3 DNA reads as TGTGCCAGCAGTTTATCCGGTCCCTACGAGCAGTACTTC. This gives the protein CASSLSGPYEQYF.

This clone was counted once. This chain uses TRBV7-6 with TRBJ2-5; D is unclear. The length of the CDR3 is 13 residues. The germline CDR1 and CDR2 sequences are SGHVS and FNYEAQ. V lost 6 bases, J lost 2 bases, and 10 bases lay in between. The chain's CDR3 is CASSTDGQETQYF. CDR3 bases: TGTGCCAGCAGTACAGACGGACAAGAGACCCAGTACTTC.

This clone has just a few counts. V usage is TRBV1 and J usage is TRBJ1-3; no DNA check was done on the table's D call, TRBD1. TRBV1 represents a pseudogene. This CDR3 is built from 17 residues. The CDR3 loop is CTSSQDFTGGFRNTIYF. Written as DNA, the CDR3 is TGCACCAGCAGCCAAGATTTTACAGGGGGCTTCCGAAACACCATATATTTT.

The J gene is TRBJ2-1, the V gene TRBV19; the match to TRBD2 covers 10 bases. The CDR3 is 15 residues long. J lost 5 bases, V lost 0 bases, and 1 base had no gene match. In germline, CDR1 is LNHDA, CDR2 SQIVND (reference sequence). The CDR3 DNA follows: TGTGCCAGTAGTATAGACCTAGCGGGAGACAATGAGCAGTTCTTC. It is translated as CASSIDLAGDNEQFF.

This chain joins TRBV4-1 and TRBJ1-1, with TRBD1 identical over 8 bases. The germline CDR1 and CDR2 sequences are MGHRA and YSYEKL. This CDR3 contains 15 residues. V lost 6 bases and J lost 6; bases outside the gene matches: 12. CDR3 amino acids: CASRTGEGPGPEAFF. The CDR3 bases are TGCGCCAGCAGGACAGGGGAAGGCCCCGGCCCTGAAGCTTTCTTT.

The chain combines TRBV6-4 with TRBJ1-1; D is unresolved. CDR1 and CDR2 (germline): MRHNA, SNTAGT. This CDR3 has 11 residues. V was trimmed by 9 bases and J by 1 base, leaving 6 bases between them. The CDR3 spells CARQRNTEAFF. DNA of the CDR3: TGTGCCAGACAGAGGAACACTGAAGCTTTCTTT.

The V call is TRBV7-9, the J call TRBJ1-3, with TRBD1 as a possible D gene (5 bases). This CDR3 is 15 amino acids long. The germline V gene encodes CDR1 SEHNR and CDR2 FQNEAQ (reference sequence). Trimming took 0 bases from V and 5 from J, leaving 11 bases between them. The DNA of the CDR3 is TGTGCCAGCAGCTTAGCGCTGACAGAACGAAACACCATATATTTT. Its translation is CASSLALTERNTIYF.

V usage is TRBV2 and J usage is TRBJ2-1; 7 positions agree with TRBD1. Germline V gives CDR1 SNHLY, CDR2 FYNNEI. V was pared by 4 bases and J by 8 bases, with 11 bases of the junction left unmatched. This CDR3 spans 15 amino acids. DNA for the CDR3: TGTGCCAGCAGTGGACAGGGTATTCGGGTGGATGAGCAGTTCTTC. This gives the protein CASSGQGIRVDEQFF.

The CDR3 DNA sequence: TGCGCCAGCAGCCCAATAGGCAGACTAGCGGGGGGGTGCTACGAGCAGTACTTC. Protein: CASSPIGRLAGGCYEQYF. The genes are TRBV4-3 and TRBJ2-5; 14 bases map to TRBD2. The DNA matches TRBJ2-7 better at its end, which makes the J call doubtful. This CDR3 contains 18 residues. CDR1 LGHNA and CDR2 YSLEER come from the germline V gene.

J is TRBJ1-1 and V is TRBV29-1; D not resolved. CDR1 is SQVTM and CDR2 is ANQGSEA in the germline V gene. CDR3 length: 9 amino acids. The V and J ends lost 4 bases and 8 bases respectively, with 5 bases between them. The CDR3 loop reads CSVGTEAFF. The CDR3 nucleotides are TGCAGCGTTGGCACAGAAGCTTTCTTT.

The chain is built from TRBV6-1 and TRBJ1-2; 7 positions agree with TRBD1. The length of the CDR3 is 14 residues. CDR1 and CDR2 (germline): MNHNS, SASEGT. Losses at the gene ends were 2 bases for V and 2 bases for J; bases not matched to a gene: 2. The CDR3 region is CASSERGQNYGYTF. DNA of the CDR3: TGTGCCAGCAGTGAAAGGGGGCAGAACTATGGCTACACCTTC.

The rearrangement links TRBV5-8 to TRBJ1-2, with a tentative D call TRBD1 (5 bases). The CDR3 length is 13 residues. Trimming removed 4 bases from V and 8 bases from J, with 15 bases in between. Germline V CDR1 and CDR2: SGHTS, YDEGEE. This CDR3 reads CASSTGLAGGYTF. The CDR3 region has the DNA TGTGCCAGCAGCACGGGACTGGCGGGAGGCTACACCTTC.

V is TRBV27 and J is TRBJ2-5; 10 bases are shared with TRBD2. V lost 0 bases to trimming and J lost 3 bases; unmatched junction nucleotides: 4. This CDR3 contains 16 residues. The germline CDR1 and CDR2 sequences are MNHEY and SMNVEV (reference sequence). The chain's CDR3 is CASSLSLTSGEETQYF. In DNA, the CDR3 is TGTGCCAGCAGTTTATCGCTTACTAGCGGGGAAGAGACCCAGTACTTC.